These T cell receptor beta chains were read from a single sample in a study of blood T cells in healthy people across ages. TCRdb called the 5' RACE reads again in MiXCR, with one record for every CDR3 protein. The table has under 850,000 distinct CDR3 sequences, about 34% seen once. Sample: blood. These receptors all come from a man in his late teens or twenties in good health. The CDR3 runs from the conserved cysteine through the conserved F or W. A D gene is named only where the DNA matches it firmly. Some rows mark clone size as missing; the rest say once, few, many or name a class of expanded clone.

size,J,V,D,CDR3,DNA
many,TRBJ2-3,TRBV6-5,TRBD2,CASNPGLAGTDTQYF,TGTGCCAGCAACCCGGGACTAGCGGGGACAGATACGCAGTATTTT
-,TRBJ2-7,TRBV7-8,-,CASSLGRVSSYEQYF,TGTGCCAGCAGCTTAGGGAGGGTGAGCTCCTACGAGCAGTACTTC
few,TRBJ1-1,TRBV5-1,TRBD1,CASSLDQGGNTEAFF,TGCGCCAGCAGCTTGGATCAGGGGGGAAACACTGAAGCTTTCTTT
-,TRBJ1-2,TRBV7-2,-,CASRGSSGNYGYTF,TGTGCCAGCAGAGGCAGCTCAGGGAACTATGGCTACACCTTC
once,TRBJ1-4,TRBV15,-,CATSRDIVWELFF,TGTGCCACCAGCAGAGATATTGTATGGGAACTGTTTTTT
-,TRBJ2-1,TRBV6-2/TRBV6-3,TRBD2,CASSYSRTSGAPNEQFF,TGTGCCAGCAGTTACTCTCGGACTAGCGGGGCACCTAATGAGCAGTTCTTC
many,TRBJ2-7,TRBV12-3/TRBV12-4,-,CASTPGAPYEQYF,TGTGCCAGCACCCCCGGAGCCCCCTACGAGCAGTACTTC
many,TRBJ2-3,TRBV12-3/TRBV12-4,TRBD2,CATLAGSTDTQYF,TGTGCCACTCTAGCGGGGAGCACAGATACGCAGTATTTT
few,TRBJ2-3,TRBV6-2/TRBV6-3,-,CASSYPRGGGHNTDTQYF,TGTGCCAGCAGTTACCCCCGCGGAGGGGGGCATAACACAGATACGCAGTATTTT
-,TRBJ2-3,TRBV12-3/TRBV12-4,-,CASSFGPRLGTDTQYF,TGTGCCAGCAGTTTTGGCCCCAGGTTGGGGACAGATACGCAGTATTTT
many,TRBJ2-1,TRBV20-1,-,CSAVPQVNNAYNEQFF,TGCAGTGCGGTCCCCCAGGTGAACAACGCCTACAATGAGCAGTTCTTC
-,TRBJ2-1,TRBV7-2,TRBD2,CASSRNPISGGAWNEQFF,TGTGCCAGCAGCCGCAACCCAATCAGCGGGGGGGCTTGGAATGAGCAGTTCTTC
few,TRBJ2-7,TRBV12-3/TRBV12-4,TRBD1,CASSQSDRGVNIEQYF,TGTGCCAGCAGTCAGAGTGACAGGGGAGTCAATATTGAGCAGTACTTC
-,TRBJ2-5,TRBV7-2,-,CASSPPSGVAETQYF,TGTGCCAGCAGCCCACCCTCCGGGGTGGCAGAGACCCAGTACTTC
-,TRBJ2-1,TRBV7-9,-,CASSPADLRLNEQFF,TGTGCCAGCAGCCCTGCGGATCTCCGGCTCAATGAGCAGTTCTTC
-,TRBJ2-5,TRBV28,TRBD1,CASSSDRQGARETQYF,TGTGCCAGCAGTTCGGATAGACAGGGGGCCCGGGAGACCCAGTACTTC
-,TRBJ1-4,TRBV10-3,-,CAISEPGQQLFF,TGTGCCATCAGTGAACCGGGTCAACAGCTGTTTTTT
many,TRBJ2-5,TRBV4-2,-,CASSQDTGQQETQYF,TGTGCCAGCAGCCAAGATACGGGCCAGCAAGAGACCCAGTACTTC